This passage covers 28 T cell receptor beta chains from one sample sequenced in a study of blood T cells in healthy people across ages. Alongside a J-beta primer mix, a sample-barcoded 5' primer served in a second PCR lasting 7 to 11 cycles. TCRdb called the 5' RACE reads again in MiXCR, with one record for every CDR3 protein. The table records over a million distinct CDR3 sequences, 42% of them present only once. The specimen was blood. The receptors here all came from a woman under 30 in good health.

This clonotype was seen repeatedly, ten times or more. The chain joins TRBV12-3 or TRBV12-4 to TRBJ1-2, with D perhaps TRBD1 (6 bases). The CDR3 totals 12 residues. V lost 6 bases and J 8 bases, leaving 13 bases between the germline ends. CDR3 coding DNA: TGTGCCAGCAGCTTGACAGGATCCGGCTACACCTTC. Translated: CASSLTGSGYTF.

Note on this clonotype: The junction does not match germline at one end; this may be a read error. This sequence joins TRBV20-1 and TRBJ1-2; TRBD1 agrees at 10 bases. Germline CDR1 is DFQATT and CDR2 is SNEGSKA (reference sequence). This CDR3 has 13 amino acids. For the CDR3, the DNA is TGCAGTGCTAAGGACAGGGGGAACTGTGGCTACACCTTC. As protein: CSAKDRGNCGYTF.

This clonotype was seen a handful of times. This sequence joins TRBV6-2 or TRBV6-3 and TRBJ1-1; D not resolved. The V end lost 2 bases, the J end lost 11 bases, and 9 bases lay between the germline ends. Germline values: CDR1 MNHEY, CDR2 SVGEGT. This CDR3 comprises 11 residues. The CDR3 loop reads CASSYASRAFF. The CDR3, as DNA: TGTGCCAGCAGTTACGCCTCGCGGGCTTTCTTT.

This sequence joins TRBV7-2 and TRBJ2-1; 12 bases line up with TRBD2. Unmatched junction bases numbered 8, after V lost 3 bases and J lost 5 bases. Germline CDR1 reads SGHTA; CDR2 reads FQGNSA. This CDR3 has 17 amino acids. The CDR3 bases are TGTGCCAGCAGCTTGGGGCTAGCGGGAGGGTCCCACAATGAGCAGTTCTTC. It yields the protein CASSLGLAGGSHNEQFF.

The rearrangement joins TRBV12-3 or TRBV12-4 to TRBJ1-4; tentative D call: TRBD1 (5 bases). Trimming left V 7 bases short and J 8 bases short, with 17 bases between. This CDR3 contains 14 residues. Here the CDR3 DNA reads TGTGCCAGCAACTTGGGGCAGGTTGACGAAAAACTGTTTTTT. Its translation is CASNLGQVDEKLFF.

The chain links TRBV7-9 to TRBJ2-5, with unresolved D. The germline V gene encodes CDR1 SEHNR and CDR2 FQNEAQ (reference sequence). The CDR3 runs 14 residues. Trimming shortened V by 1 base and J by 3 bases, and 9 bases separated the two germline ends. DNA for the CDR3: TGTGCCAGCAGCTTAGGGTACAGCGAAGAGACCCAGTACTTC. This gives the protein CASSLGYSEETQYF.

This clonotype was counted a few times. The J gene is TRBJ2-3, the V gene TRBV28; 7 nucleotides agree with TRBD1. Germline CDR1 is MDHEN and CDR2 is SYDVKM. V dropped 6 bases and J dropped 6; count of bases not matched to a gene: 12. This CDR3 has 15 residues. The CDR3 sequence is CASSPTGVEHDTQYF. In nucleotides, the CDR3 is TGTGCCAGCAGCCCTACAGGGGTAGAGCATGATACGCAGTATTTT.

Ten or more counts support this clonotype. The chain links TRBV7-2 to TRBJ2-1, with 8 positions matching TRBD2. V lost 2 bases to trimming and J lost 4 bases; unmatched junction nucleotides: 7. Looked up from germline, CDR1 is SGHTA and CDR2 is FQGNSA. The CDR3 contains 16 residues. The CDR3 region is CASSLSGAGGYNEQFF. CDR3 nucleotides: TGTGCCAGCAGCTTATCCGGCGCGGGGGGTTACAATGAGCAGTTCTTC.

V is TRBV11-2 and J is TRBJ1-1; no clear D gene. In germline, CDR1 is SGHAT, CDR2 FQNNGV. Trimming removed 7 bases from V and 7 bases from J, with 16 bases in between. The CDR3 has 13 amino acids. CDR3 residues: CASTVFMGSEAFF. CDR3 in DNA: TGTGCCAGCACCGTTTTTATGGGGAGTGAAGCTTTCTTT.

The rearrangement uses TRBV4-1 and TRBJ2-2; possibly TRBD2 for D (5 bases). The CDR3 is 18 residues long. Germline loops: CDR1 MGHRA, CDR2 YSYEKL. V gave up 1 base and J gave up 8 bases, with 23 bases separating them. This CDR3 reads CASSQARRQDLGKGELFF. The CDR3 nucleotides read TGCGCCAGCAGCCAAGCTCGCCGCCAGGACTTGGGAAAAGGGGAGCTGTTTTTT.

This clonotype appeared many times. V gene TRBV4-1 combines with J gene TRBJ2-7; 7 positions agree with TRBD1. This CDR3 is 15 amino acids long. Germline V lookup: CDR1 MGHRA, CDR2 YSYEKL. Unmatched junction bases numbered 4, after V lost 1 base and J lost 1 base. CDR3 sequence reads: CASSQAQGVSYEQYF. The CDR3 DNA reads as TGCGCCAGCAGCCAAGCTCAGGGGGTATCCTACGAGCAGTACTTC.

The genes are TRBV28 and TRBJ2-1; D could derive from TRBD1 or TRBD2 (5 bases each). V gave up 5 bases and J gave up 4 bases, with 21 bases separating them. This CDR3 is 17 amino acids long. Germline CDR1 and CDR2: MDHEN and SYDVKM. The CDR3 reads CASSPQLGRAVYNEQFF. In nucleotides, the CDR3 is TGTGCCAGCAGTCCCCAATTGGGACGAGCGGTATACAATGAGCAGTTCTTC.

J is TRBJ2-2 and V is TRBV5-1, with 8 bases that match TRBD2. The CDR3 loop spans 17 amino acids. Germline CDR1 reads SGHRS; CDR2 reads YFSETQ. The ends lost 0 bases at V and 0 bases at J; junction bases unmatched: 4. The CDR3 bases are TGCGCCAGCAGCTTGGAGTTAGCGGGGACGAACACCGGGGAGCTGTTTTTT. It codes for CASSLELAGTNTGELFF.

The sample holds a few counts of this clonotype. This chain joins TRBV29-1 and TRBJ1-1, with D unclear. Germline values: CDR1 SQVTM, CDR2 ANQGSEA. This CDR3 has 12 residues. The germline V and J ends were trimmed by 8 bases and 3 bases, with 13 bases remaining between them. The CDR3 here is CSHRWVHTEAFF. The CDR3, as DNA: TGCAGCCATCGTTGGGTTCACACTGAAGCTTTCTTT.

The V call is TRBV6-6, the J call TRBJ2-7; tentative D call: TRBD2 (5 bases). Germline V gene data show CDR1 as MNHNY and CDR2 as SVGAGI (reference sequence). The CDR3 runs 14 residues. V was clipped by 2 bases and J by 3 bases, with 11 bases between them. The CDR3 here is CASSYTIARYEQYF. The CDR3 bases are TGTGCCAGCAGTTACACGATAGCGCGCTACGAGCAGTACTTC.

This clonotype was recorded a few times. This chain connects TRBV20-1 to TRBJ1-2; D not certain. CDR1 and CDR2 from the germline V gene are DFQATT and SNEGSKA (reference sequence). The CDR3 loop spans 14 amino acids. Trimming pared 3 bases from V and 4 bases from J, leaving 15 bases between. As DNA, the CDR3 is TGCAGTGCTAGCCGGCCCGAATGGGTCTATGGCTACACCTTC. Its protein is CSASRPEWVYGYTF.

Only a few counts were recorded for this clonotype. The genes are TRBV2 and TRBJ2-7; 8 bases agree with TRBD2. CDR3 length: 13 amino acids. From germline, CDR1 is SNHLY and CDR2 FYNNEI. The trim removed 8 bases at V and 2 bases at J, leaving 5 bases unmatched. CDR3 nucleotides: TGTGCCAGCGTCTTAGCGGGAACCTACGAGCAGTACTTC. Amino acid sequence: CASVLAGTYEQYF.

The rearrangement uses TRBV3-1 and TRBJ1-1, with TRBD1 as a possible D gene (5 bases). V dropped 0 bases and J dropped 1 base, with 12 bases sitting between them. This CDR3 contains 16 residues. Germline values: CDR1 LGHDT, CDR2 YNNKEL (reference sequence). The DNA for the CDR3 is TGTGCCAGCAGCCAAGATGGGGGGGGTCGGAACACTGAAGCTTTCTTT. Its protein product is CASSQDGGGRNTEAFF.

This clonotype has only one observation. This chain links TRBV30 with TRBJ2-7; D is ambiguous. The CDR3 loop spans 16 amino acids. V shed 1 base and J shed 0 bases, with 16 bases lying between them. Germline CDR1 is GTSNPN and CDR2 is SVGIG (reference sequence). The DNA of the CDR3 is TGTGCCTGGAGTGATGGCCAGTTGGGCTTCTCCTACGAGCAGTACTTC. It encodes CAWSDGQLGFSYEQYF.

This rearrangement joins TRBV2 to TRBJ2-5; D gene unclear. The CDR3 loop spans 12 amino acids. Germline V gene sequence: CDR1 SNHLY, CDR2 FYNNEI. V gave up 8 bases and J gave up 11 bases, with 18 bases separating them. The CDR3 DNA reads TGTGCCAGCCGGGCTGCCCCCGATGAGCAGTACTTC. Its translation is CASRAAPDEQYF.

This clonotype was observed at least ten times. The chain employs TRBV20-1 and TRBJ2-1, with D tentatively TRBD2 (6 bases). The CDR3 has 15 residues. Germline V gene sequence: CDR1 DFQATT, CDR2 SNEGSKA (reference sequence). The V gene lost 0 bases and the J gene lost 6 bases, with 15 bases spanning the gap. CDR3 sequence reads: CSARDVLTRVNEQFF. Written as DNA, the CDR3 is TGCAGTGCTAGAGATGTTTTGACTAGGGTCAATGAGCAGTTCTTC.

In regard to this clonotype: Just one base apart from a much larger clone, this may be a read error. The chain joins TRBV28 to TRBJ1-6; D not resolved. V dropped 1 base and J dropped 18 bases, with 19 bases sitting between them. The CDR3 loop spans 14 amino acids. Germline V lookup: CDR1 MDHEN, CDR2 SYDVKM. CDR3 sequence reads: CASSLSALLTLPHF. As DNA, the CDR3 is TGTGCCAGCAGTTTATCGGCCCTGCTGACTCTCCCCCACTTT.

J is TRBJ2-7 and V is TRBV12-3 or TRBV12-4; no firm D call. This CDR3 has 11 amino acids. V gave up 6 bases and J gave up 3 bases, with 6 bases separating them. For the CDR3, the DNA is TGTGCCAGCAGACAAAACTACGAGCAGTACTTC. Translated, it gives CASRQNYEQYF.

This clonotype was seen at least ten times. The J gene is TRBJ1-1, the V gene TRBV5-6, with D uncertain. The CDR3 totals 12 residues. V was cut by 4 bases and J by 8 bases, with 12 bases left in between. Germline V gene data show CDR1 as SGHDT and CDR2 as YYEEEE. The CDR3 loop is CASSPGPREAFF. CDR3 DNA: TGTGCCAGCAGCCCTGGACCCCGGGAAGCTTTCTTT.

This clonotype was recorded a few times. J is TRBJ2-7 and V is TRBV29-1; either TRBD1 or TRBD2 may fit D (5 bases each). This CDR3 is 14 amino acids long. Germline V lookup: CDR1 SQVTM, CDR2 ANQGSEA. Trimming took off 5 bases at V and 2 bases at J, with 16 bases between the two ends. The DNA of the CDR3 is TGCAGCGTTCTCCGGACTCGGGGCGCCTACGAGCAGTACTTC. Protein product: CSVLRTRGAYEQYF.

The chain is built from TRBV7-2 and TRBJ2-2; TRBD1 or TRBD2 may be the D gene (5 bases each). The CDR3 contains 17 residues. Germline lookup yields CDR1 SGHTA and CDR2 FQGNSA. V dropped 4 bases and J dropped 6 bases, with 21 bases sitting between them. CDR3 sequence reads: CASSSTLVGAGSGELFF. The CDR3 nucleotides read TGTGCCAGCAGCTCTACGTTAGTGGGAGCAGGGTCCGGGGAGCTGTTTTTT.

Worth noting for this clonotype: A much larger clone differs from this one at a single base, so this may be a read error. The J gene is TRBJ1-2, the V gene TRBV20-1; D gene ambiguous. Germline CDR1 is DFQATT and CDR2 is SNEGSKA (reference sequence). This CDR3 is 11 amino acids long. CDR3 sequence reads: CGARGIYGYTF. The CDR3 DNA is TGCGGTGCCCGAGGCATCTATGGCTACACCTTC.

This clonotype has more than one count but fewer than ten. The rearrangement uses TRBV6-2 or TRBV6-3 and TRBJ1-1; unclear D gene. Germline CDR1 and CDR2: MNHEY and SVGEGT. Trimming took off 2 bases at V and 4 bases at J, with 2 bases between the two ends. The CDR3 length is 11 residues. CDR3 loop: CASSYPTEAFF. The DNA for the CDR3 is TGTGCCAGCAGTTACCCCACTGAAGCTTTCTTT.